A selection of T cell receptor beta chains follows, all from one sample in a study of OX40 agonist ivuxolimab in advanced cancers. Generated by immunoSEQ multiplex PCR, the TCRdb table keeps only in-frame clones and is missing some. There are tens of thousands of clones in the sample; over 60% occur only once, and about 21% lies in the top ten. The material was CD4+ or CD8+ T cells sorted from blood, obtained in a trial of the OX40 agonist ivuxolimab. The receptor set was obtained from an adult with an advanced solid tumor such as melanoma, head and neck, liver or kidney cancer. Both conserved end residues are part of each CDR3. D genes are given only for firm matches. Some rows have no size entry. The others give once, few or many, or a class for an expanded clone.

TRBV30	-	-	TRBJ1-2	15	TGTGCCTGGGACTGGGCCAGAAGATCTAACTATGGCTACACCTTC	CAWDWARRSNYGYTF
TRBV7-3	TRBD2	-	TRBJ2-3	16	TGTGCCAGCAGCCCAAGGGGTGGAGGGAGGGGAGATACGCAGTATTTT	CASSPRGGGRGDTQYF
TRBV5-6	-	few	TRBJ1-2	17	TGTGCCAGCAGCTTGTTCTCGTTTACAGGCCTTAACTATGGCTACACCTTC	CASSLFSFTGLNYGYTF
TRBV19	-	-	TRBJ1-1	17	TGTGCCAGTAGTATAGCTACTGGCAGGGGTGGGAACACTGAAGCTTTCTTT	CASSIATGRGGNTEAFF
TRBV5-8	-	few	TRBJ1-6	14	TGTGCCAGCAGCTTGGTGGTGGGAGGGTCACCCCTCCACTTT	CASSLVVGGSPLHF
TRBV7-9	-	-	TRBJ1-3	13	TGTGCCAGCAGCTTCGGACATCTGGACACCATATATTTT	CASSFGHLDTIYF
TRBV7-8	TRBD1	-	TRBJ2-1	12	TGTGCCAGCAGCGCCGCAGGGGGTGAGCAGTTCTTC	CASSAAGGEQFF
TRBV11-2	-	-	TRBJ1-1	13	TGTGCCAGCAGCGCCCTCGTGAACACTGAAGCTTTCTTT	CASSALVNTEAFF
TRBV4-2	-	-	TRBJ2-7	15	TGTGCCAGCAGCCAAGAATGGGGGCCGACCTACGAGCAGTACTTC	CASSQEWGPTYEQYF
TRBV10-1	-	few	TRBJ2-7	13	TGCGCCAGCAGCCGGGAACAACAACTAGAGCAGTACTTC	CASSREQQLEQYF
TRBV2	TRBD1	-	TRBJ1-5	16	TGTGCCAGCAGTCCCTTTAGGACAGGGGTTAATCAGCCCCAGCATTTT	CASSPFRTGVNQPQHF
TRBV19	-	-	TRBJ2-2	12	TGTGCCAGTATGGGGGACACCGGGGAGCTGTTTTTT	CASMGDTGELFF
TRBV9	TRBD1	few	TRBJ1-6	14	TGTGCCAGTGCACGGGACAGGTTGAATTCACCCCTCCACTTT	CASARDRLNSPLHF